The present T cell receptor beta chain was sequenced within a study of T cells in Graves' hyperthyroidism and ophthalmopathy. CDR3 length: 13 residues. CDR1 is SGHRS and CDR2 is YFSETQ in the germline V gene. Trimming left V 2 bases short and J 2 bases short, with 7 bases between. TCR beta CDR3 sequences were amplified from RNA transcripts. HTBI primers were used for first-round RT-PCR of the TCR CDR3. Each CDR3 protein gets one entry after TCRdb re-called the multiplex PCR reads with MiXCR. The sample contains 500,000 to 650,000 distinct CDR3 sequences, 46% of which appear only once. There are a few counts of this clonotype.

Sequencing used peripheral blood or thyroid tissue (not recorded which). The genes are TRBV5-1 and TRBJ1-2; D unclear. The receptor comes from an adult woman with Graves' disease, either hyperthyroidism or ophthalmopathy (not recorded which). The CDR3 bases are TGCGCCAGCAGCTTACAGCAAAACTATGGCTACACCTTC. Residues: CASSLQQNYGYTF.